A single sample gave rise to the 20 T cell receptor beta chains below, sequenced in a study of cytomegalovirus exposure and HLA in healthy donors. The PCR ran on 60 Vbeta and 13 Jbeta primers. Sequenced by immunoSEQ multiplex PCR; TCRdb stores in-frame clones only, minus some. The sample carries some 110,000 clones, less than 85% recorded once. Specimen: PBMCs. These receptors were collected from a man aged 50-59 years in good health and CMV-seropositive.

CDR3 protein: CASAGPGNTIYF. CDR3 sequence (DNA): TGTGCCAGCGCGGGGCCTGGAAACACCATATATTTT. V gene TRBV6-5 combines with J gene TRBJ1-3; tentative D call: TRBD1 (5 bases). This CDR3 contains 12 residues. Germline lookup yields CDR1 MNHEY and CDR2 SVGAGI. The V end was cut by 8 bases, the J end by 2 bases, with 7 bases between.

The V gene is TRBV5-1, the J gene TRBJ2-7, with a tentative D call TRBD1 (6 bases). V lost 4 bases, J lost 4 bases, and 18 bases lay in between. Per the germline V gene, CDR1 is SGHRS and CDR2 is YFSETQ. The CDR3 has 15 amino acids. The DNA for the CDR3 is TGCGCCAGCAGCCCCAATTTCGGACAGCCTTACGAGCAGTACTTC. This encodes CASSPNFGQPYEQYF.

This chain uses TRBV5-1 with TRBJ2-5; D is perhaps TRBD1 (5 bases). The DNA end is a closer match to TRBJ2-7, so the J assignment may be wrong. Germline CDR1 SGHRS, CDR2 YFSETQ. This CDR3 has 13 amino acids. The chain's CDR3 is CASSTGRTYEQYF. CDR3 bases: TGCGCCAGCAGCACAGGACGTACCTACGAGCAGTACTTC.

The chain has TRBV5-6 and TRBJ1-5; no clear D gene. The V end was cut by 1 base, the J end by 0 bases, with 11 bases between. The CDR3 length is 16 residues. Germline-derived CDR1 and CDR2 are SGHDT and YYEEEE. CDR3 nucleotides: TGTGCCAGCAGCTTGAATTCGGGGATTAGCAATCAGCCCCAGCATTTT. Amino acids: CASSLNSGISNQPQHF.

This clone was recorded a few times. The V gene is TRBV28, the J gene TRBJ1-2; 7 nucleotides line up with TRBD1. The CDR3 is 12 amino acids. The V and J ends lost 5 bases and 8 bases, in that order; junction bases with no gene match: 5. CDR1 MDHEN and CDR2 SYDVKM come from the germline V gene. In nucleotides, the CDR3 is TGTGCCAGCAGTCGACAGGGTAGAGGCTACACCTTC. It translates to CASSRQGRGYTF.

In this sample, this clone turned up a few times. The chain recombines TRBV19 with TRBJ1-1; a weak D match, TRBD1 (5 bases). The CDR3 has 13 residues. Germline V lookup: CDR1 LNHDA, CDR2 SQIVND (reference sequence). V lost 5 bases and J 1 base, leaving 8 bases between the germline ends. The CDR3 reads CASSFGGNTEAFF. The CDR3 DNA reads TGTGCCAGTAGTTTCGGGGGGAACACTGAAGCTTTCTTT.

This clone has only a few counts. The J gene is TRBJ2-7, the V gene TRBV9; 9 bases are shared with TRBD2. Germline CDR1 reads SGDLS; CDR2 reads YYNGEE. Losses at the gene ends were 0 bases for V and 5 bases for J; bases not matched to a gene: 6. CDR3 size: 15 residues. As DNA, the CDR3 is TGTGCCAGCAGCGTAGCGGGACTAGCTTTCGACGAGCAGTACTTC. Translating it yields CASSVAGLAFDEQYF.

V is TRBV9 and J is TRBJ2-2; D ambiguous. V was shortened by 0 bases and J by 4 bases, with 4 bases between the two germline ends. Per germline, CDR1 SGDLS and CDR2 YYNGEE. This CDR3 spans 13 amino acids. CDR3 sequence reads: CASSVVLTGELFF. For the CDR3, the DNA is TGTGCCAGCAGCGTAGTTCTCACCGGGGAGCTGTTTTTT.

The V and J genes are TRBV15 and TRBJ2-7; no clear D gene. The V gene lost 3 bases and the J gene lost 4 bases, with 10 bases spanning the gap. The CDR3 spans 13 residues. Germline-derived CDR1 and CDR2 are LNHNV and YYDKDF (reference sequence). For the CDR3, the DNA is TGTGCCACCAGCAGTCCCCTTAATTACGAGCAGTACTTC. Translated: CATSSPLNYEQYF.

This clone was counted only a few times. CDR3 loop: CASSQGLAGGLRTQYF. In nucleotides, the CDR3 is TGTGCCAGTAGTCAGGGACTAGCGGGGGGTTTGCGGACCCAGTACTTC. V gene TRBV19 combines with J gene TRBJ2-5; 15 bases line up with TRBD2. The CDR3 loop spans 16 amino acids. V shed 5 bases, J shed 7 bases, and the junction held 8 bases outside the gene matches. Germline CDR1 reads LNHDA; CDR2 reads SQIVND (reference sequence).

The genes are TRBV7-9 and TRBJ1-1; the match to TRBD1 covers 10 bases. From germline, CDR1 is SEHNR and CDR2 FQNEAQ (reference sequence). This CDR3 region has 16 residues. The junction had 11 bases not matched to a gene; V was cut back by 5 bases and J by 5 bases. This CDR3 reads CASSAPGQGSRTEAFF. The CDR3 DNA is TGTGCCAGCAGCGCACCGGGACAGGGGAGCCGGACTGAAGCTTTCTTT.

This chain connects TRBV25-1 to TRBJ1-2, with 8 bases that match TRBD1. CDR1 is MGHDK and CDR2 is SYGVNS in the germline V gene. The CDR3 covers 14 residues. J was trimmed by 3 bases and V by 8 bases; bases with no gene match: 8. The CDR3 DNA reads TGTGCCAGCGCCGGCCAGGGGGCTTACTATGGCTACACCTTC. Its protein product is CASAGQGAYYGYTF.

V gene TRBV5-4 combines with J gene TRBJ1-2; D is uncertain. The ends were cut back, 0 bases at V and 4 bases at J, with 10 bases in the middle. There are 14 residues in the CDR3. Germline lookup yields CDR1 SGHNT and CDR2 YYREEE (reference sequence). The CDR3 sequence is CASSLEWEGYGYTF. CDR3 nucleotide sequence: TGTGCCAGCAGCTTGGAGTGGGAGGGCTATGGCTACACCTTC.

The J gene is TRBJ2-7, the V gene TRBV29-1; weak D call: TRBD2 (5 bases). The CDR3 contains 14 residues. Germline V gene lookup returns CDR1 SQVTM and CDR2 ANQGSEA. V lost 3 bases to trimming and J lost 7 bases, with 19 bases between them. CDR3 bases: TGCAGCGTTGATTGGTTTGACCCTCCGGGGGAGCAGTACTTC. This sequence encodes CSVDWFDPPGEQYF.

This clone was found once. The genes are TRBV27 and TRBJ2-7; D is undetermined. Looked up from germline, CDR1 is MNHEY and CDR2 is SMNVEV (reference sequence). The CDR3 runs 13 residues. Trimming pared 4 bases from V and 3 bases from J, leaving 10 bases between. The CDR3 region is CASSSMHSYEQYF. CDR3 sequence (DNA): TGTGCCAGCAGTTCTATGCACAGCTACGAGCAGTACTTC.

The J gene is TRBJ2-3, the V gene TRBV5-5; the D is unclear. Trimming stripped 0 bases from V and 5 bases from J, with 4 bases between. This CDR3 region has 12 residues. From germline, CDR1 is SGHKS and CDR2 YYEKEE (reference sequence). This chain's CDR3 is CASSLAGDTQYF. The DNA of the CDR3 is TGTGCCAGCAGCTTGGCCGGAGATACGCAGTATTTT.

This chain joins TRBV6-5 and TRBJ1-4; TRBD1 matches 7 bases. Trimming removed 7 bases from V and 3 bases from J; junction bases left unmatched: 8. Germline V gene data show CDR1 as MNHEY and CDR2 as SVGAGI. CDR3 length: 15 residues. As DNA, the CDR3 is TGTGCCAGCAATACGTACAGGGGAGCTAATGAAAAACTGTTTTTT. Encoded protein: CASNTYRGANEKLFF.

The chain couples TRBV6-6 to TRBJ1-2; weak D call: TRBD1 (5 bases). From germline, CDR1 is MNHNY and CDR2 SVGAGI (reference sequence). This CDR3 is built from 13 residues. V was cut by 0 bases and J by 6 bases, with 8 bases left in between. The CDR3 region is CASSYSKGNGYTF. The CDR3 DNA reads as TGTGCCAGCAGTTACTCGAAGGGGAATGGCTACACCTTC.

The chain joins TRBV11-2 to TRBJ2-4, with 8 bases lining up with TRBD1. The germline V gene encodes CDR1 SGHAT and CDR2 FQNNGV. The CDR3 is 14 amino acids. The V segment lost 1 base and the J segment 9 bases; nucleotides outside the gene matches: 5. CDR3 sequence reads: CASSLAGGESIQYF. CDR3 coding DNA: TGTGCCAGCAGCTTAGCAGGGGGCGAGAGCATTCAGTACTTC.

This chain connects TRBV13 to TRBJ2-3; 9 bases are a match to TRBD1. The V segment lost 5 bases and the J segment 2 bases; nucleotides outside the gene matches: 14. The CDR3 is made up of 18 amino acids. Germline loops: CDR1 PRHDT, CDR2 FYEKMQ (reference sequence). CDR3 in DNA: TGTGCCAGCAGCCGCCGGACAGGGGCGTGGGAGAACACAGATACGCAGTATTTT. This encodes CASSRRTGAWENTDTQYF.